The rows below give T cell receptor beta chains drawn from one sample of a study of OX40 agonist ivuxolimab in advanced cancers. The repertoire was sequenced with immunoSEQ multiplex PCR; TCRdb's copy has only in-frame clones and lacks some. The sample has about 96,000 clones; under 90% are singletons. This specimen consisted of CD4+ or CD8+ T cells sorted from blood, obtained in a trial of the OX40 agonist ivuxolimab. The source is an adult with an advanced solid tumor such as melanoma, head and neck, liver or kidney cancer. The CDR3 runs from the conserved cysteine through the conserved F or W. D genes are given only for firm matches. Size is stated for part of the rows, as once, few or many counts, or as a class when the clone is expanded.

V gene,J gene,clone size,D gene,CDR3 DNA,CDR3 protein
TRBV10-3,TRBJ2-2,-,TRBD1,TGTGCCATCAGTGAGAAAGGGGGCTCGAACACCGGGGAGCTGTTTTTT,CAISEKGGSNTGELFF
TRBV14,TRBJ1-2,-,-,TGTGCCAGCAGCCAAAACCAGGGGCTCGGTGGCTACACCTTC,CASSQNQGLGGYTF
TRBV7-9,TRBJ2-3,-,-,TGTGCCAGCAGCTTAGCGGGAGAAACAGATACGCAGTATTTT,CASSLAGETDTQYF
TRBV5-1,TRBJ2-2,-,-,TGCGCCAGCAGCTTGGGGCTAGCGTTGACCGGGGAGCTGTTTTTT,CASSLGLALTGELFF
TRBV7-3,TRBJ1-2,-,TRBD1,TGTGCCAGCAGCGTGACAGGGCGGGAGGGCTACACCTTC,CASSVTGREGYTF
TRBV7-6,TRBJ1-3,few,-,TGTGCCAGCAGCTTAGACAGAATCTCTGGAAACACCATATATTTT,CASSLDRISGNTIYF
TRBV5-1,TRBJ2-7,-,TRBD1,TGCGCCAGCAGCTCCCAGGGGGCCTACGAGCAGTACTTC,CASSSQGAYEQYF
TRBV5-1,TRBJ1-3,few,TRBD1,TGCGCCAGCAGCTCCAATTTACAGGGGACTGGAAACACCATATATTTT,CASSSNLQGTGNTIYF
TRBV7-3,TRBJ2-7,-,-,TGTGCCAGCAGCTTAACGCCCTCCTACGAGCAGTACTTC,CASSLTPSYEQYF
TRBV5-4,TRBJ2-5,-,-,TGTGCCAGCAGCTTAGGCGGCGGGCACTCTGCCCGGGAGCAGTACTTC,CASSLGGGHSAREQYF
TRBV7-2,TRBJ1-2,-,TRBD1,TGTGCCAGCAGCTTAGCGGCAGGGGGCCGGGATGGCTACACCTTC,CASSLAAGGRDGYTF